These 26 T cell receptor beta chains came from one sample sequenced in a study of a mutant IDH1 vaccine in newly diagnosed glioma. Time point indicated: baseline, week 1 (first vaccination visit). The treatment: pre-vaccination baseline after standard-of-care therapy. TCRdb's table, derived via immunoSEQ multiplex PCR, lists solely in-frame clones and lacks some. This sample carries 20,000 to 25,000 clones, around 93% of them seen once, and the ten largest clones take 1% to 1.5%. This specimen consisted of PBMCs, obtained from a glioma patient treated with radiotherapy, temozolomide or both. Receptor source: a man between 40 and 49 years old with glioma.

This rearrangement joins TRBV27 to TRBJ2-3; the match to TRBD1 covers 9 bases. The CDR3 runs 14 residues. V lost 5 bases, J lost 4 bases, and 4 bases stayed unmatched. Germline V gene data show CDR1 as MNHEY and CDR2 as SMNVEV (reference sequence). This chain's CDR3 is CASSGQGWADTQYF. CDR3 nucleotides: TGTGCCAGCAGTGGACAGGGGTGGGCAGATACGCAGTATTTT.

The CDR3 reads CASSPSSATYEQYF. In DNA form, the CDR3 reads TGTGCCAGCTCACCAAGTAGCGCAACCTACGAGCAGTACTTC. J is TRBJ2-7 and V is TRBV18; tentatively, D is TRBD2 (5 bases). This CDR3 has 14 amino acids. From germline, CDR1 is KGHSH and CDR2 LQKENI. The V end lost 2 bases, the J end lost 2 bases, and 10 bases lay between the germline ends.

The CDR3 DNA reads TGCGCCAGCTCGGGGACTAGCGGCTCCTACAATGAGCAGTTCTTC. Residues: CASSGTSGSYNEQFF. The chain joins TRBV5-1 to TRBJ2-1, with 11 bases matching TRBD2. V dropped 7 bases and J dropped 0; count of bases not matched to a gene: 3. Germline CDR1 and CDR2: SGHRS and YFSETQ. This CDR3 is 15 amino acids long. Combining the CDR3 with reference TRBV5-1 and TRBJ2-1 gives the whole variable domain KAGVTQTPRYLIKTRGQQVTLSCSPISGHRSVSWYQQTPGQGLQFLFEYFSETQRNKGNFPGRFSGRQFSNSRSEMNVSTLELGDSALYLCASSGTSGSYNEQFFGPGTRLTVL.

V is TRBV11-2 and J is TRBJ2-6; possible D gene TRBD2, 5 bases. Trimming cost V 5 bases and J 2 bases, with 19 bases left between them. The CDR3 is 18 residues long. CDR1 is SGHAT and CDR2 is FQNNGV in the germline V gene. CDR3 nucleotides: TGTGCCAGCAGCGTCTATAATACCCCCGGGGCTGGGGCCAACGTCCTGACTTTC. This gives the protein CASSVYNTPGAGANVLTF.

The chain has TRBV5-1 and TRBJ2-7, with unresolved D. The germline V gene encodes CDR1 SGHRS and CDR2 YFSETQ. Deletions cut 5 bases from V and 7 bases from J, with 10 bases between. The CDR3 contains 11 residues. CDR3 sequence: CASRMTGEQYF. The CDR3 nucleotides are TGCGCCAGCAGAATGACTGGAGAGCAGTACTTC. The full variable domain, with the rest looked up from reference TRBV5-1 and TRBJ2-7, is KAGVTQTPRYLIKTRGQQVTLSCSPISGHRSVSWYQQTPGQGLQFLFEYFSETQRNKGNFPGRFSGRQFSNSRSEMNVSTLELGDSALYLCASRMTGEQYFGPGTRLTVT.

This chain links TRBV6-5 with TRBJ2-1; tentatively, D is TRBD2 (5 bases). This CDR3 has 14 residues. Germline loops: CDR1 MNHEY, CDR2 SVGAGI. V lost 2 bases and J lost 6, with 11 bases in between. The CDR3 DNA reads TGTGCCAGCAGTTACGGAGGACGGGGCAATGAGCAGTTCTTC. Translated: CASSYGGRGNEQFF.

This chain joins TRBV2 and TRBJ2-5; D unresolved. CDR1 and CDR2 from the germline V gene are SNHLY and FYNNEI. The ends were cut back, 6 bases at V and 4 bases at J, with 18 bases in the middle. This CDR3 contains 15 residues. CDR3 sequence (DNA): TGTGCCAGCAGGTCATCGAGCGTATTAGTAGAGACCCAGTACTTC. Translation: CASRSSSVLVETQYF.

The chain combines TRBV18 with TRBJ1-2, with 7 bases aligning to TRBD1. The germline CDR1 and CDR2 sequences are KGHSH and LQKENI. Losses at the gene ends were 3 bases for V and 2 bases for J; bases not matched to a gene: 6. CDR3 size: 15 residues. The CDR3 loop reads CASSPRDRANYGYTF. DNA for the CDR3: TGTGCCAGCTCACCCCGGGACAGAGCAAACTATGGCTACACCTTC.

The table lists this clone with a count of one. CDR3 sequence (DNA): TGTGCCAGCAGTTTGGTTTGGGACCTTACCTACGAGCAGTACTTC. Amino acid sequence: CASSLVWDLTYEQYF. The V and J genes are TRBV27 and TRBJ2-7; D may correspond to TRBD1 or TRBD2 (5 bases each). Deletions cut 3 bases from V and 2 bases from J, with 14 bases between. This CDR3 is 15 amino acids long. Germline V gives CDR1 MNHEY, CDR2 SMNVEV (reference sequence).

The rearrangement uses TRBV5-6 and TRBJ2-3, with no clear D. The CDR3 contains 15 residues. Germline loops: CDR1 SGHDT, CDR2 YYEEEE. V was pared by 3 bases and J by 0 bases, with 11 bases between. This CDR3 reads CASSSPRVSTDTQYF. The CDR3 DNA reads TGTGCCAGCAGCTCCCCCCGGGTGAGCACAGATACGCAGTATTTT.

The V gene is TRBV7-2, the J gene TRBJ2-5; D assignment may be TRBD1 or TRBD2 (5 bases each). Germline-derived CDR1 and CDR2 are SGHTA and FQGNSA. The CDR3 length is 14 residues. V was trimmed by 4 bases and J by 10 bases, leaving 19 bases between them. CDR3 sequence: CASSSYGASGDQYF. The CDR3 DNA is TGTGCCAGCAGCTCTTACGGGGCAAGTGGGGACCAGTACTTC.

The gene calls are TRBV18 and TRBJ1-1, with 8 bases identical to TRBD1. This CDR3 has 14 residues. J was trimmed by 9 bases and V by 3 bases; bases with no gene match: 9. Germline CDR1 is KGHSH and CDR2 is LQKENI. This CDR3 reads CASSPGQGEGKAFF. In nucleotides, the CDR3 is TGTGCCAGCTCACCTGGACAGGGAGAGGGGAAAGCTTTCTTT.

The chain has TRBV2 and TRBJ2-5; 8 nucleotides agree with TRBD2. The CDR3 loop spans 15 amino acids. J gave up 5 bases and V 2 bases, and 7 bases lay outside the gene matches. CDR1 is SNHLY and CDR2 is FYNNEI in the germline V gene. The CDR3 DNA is TGTGCCAGCAGTGAACGGGGACTAGGACGGGAGACCCAGTACTTC. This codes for CASSERGLGRETQYF.

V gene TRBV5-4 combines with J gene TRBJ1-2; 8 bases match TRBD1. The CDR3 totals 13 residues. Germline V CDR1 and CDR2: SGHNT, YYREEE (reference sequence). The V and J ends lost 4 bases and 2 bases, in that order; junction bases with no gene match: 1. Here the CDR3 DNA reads TGTGCCAGCAGCCAGGGGGCGAACTATGGCTACACCTTC. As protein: CASSQGANYGYTF.

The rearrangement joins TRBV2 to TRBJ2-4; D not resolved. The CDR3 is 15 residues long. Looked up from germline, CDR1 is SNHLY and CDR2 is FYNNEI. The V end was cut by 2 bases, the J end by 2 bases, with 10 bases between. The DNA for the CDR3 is TGTGCCAGCAGTGAATTGTGGGATACCAAAAACATTCAGTACTTC. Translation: CASSELWDTKNIQYF.

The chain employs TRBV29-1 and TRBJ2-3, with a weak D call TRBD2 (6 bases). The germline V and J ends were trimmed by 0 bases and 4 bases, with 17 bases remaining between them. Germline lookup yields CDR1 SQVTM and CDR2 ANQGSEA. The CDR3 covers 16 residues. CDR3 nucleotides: TGCAGCGTTGAAGAAGCGTGGAGGAGGAGGGCAGATACGCAGTATTTT. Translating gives CSVEEAWRRRADTQYF.

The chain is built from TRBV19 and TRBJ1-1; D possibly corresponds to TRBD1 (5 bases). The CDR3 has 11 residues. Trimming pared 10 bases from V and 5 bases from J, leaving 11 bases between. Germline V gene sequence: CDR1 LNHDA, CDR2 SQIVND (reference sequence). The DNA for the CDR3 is TGTGCCACGGAACAGGCTACTGAAGCTTTCTTT. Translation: CATEQATEAFF.

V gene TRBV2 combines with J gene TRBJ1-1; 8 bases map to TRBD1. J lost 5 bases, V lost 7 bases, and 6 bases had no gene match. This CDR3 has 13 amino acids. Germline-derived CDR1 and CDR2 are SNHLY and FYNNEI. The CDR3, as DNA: TGTGCCAGCATTCCCAGGGGGCGTACTGAAGCTTTCTTT. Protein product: CASIPRGRTEAFF.

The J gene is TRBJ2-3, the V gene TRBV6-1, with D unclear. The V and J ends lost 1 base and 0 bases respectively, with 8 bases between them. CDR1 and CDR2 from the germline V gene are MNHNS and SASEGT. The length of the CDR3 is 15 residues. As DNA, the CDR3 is TGTGCCAGCAGTGAAGGGACGCTTAGCACAGATACGCAGTATTTT. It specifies CASSEGTLSTDTQYF.

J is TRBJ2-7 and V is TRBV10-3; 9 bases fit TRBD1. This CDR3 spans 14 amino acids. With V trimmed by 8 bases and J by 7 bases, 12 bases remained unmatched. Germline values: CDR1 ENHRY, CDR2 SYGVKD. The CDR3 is CAIRHGTGQSEQYF. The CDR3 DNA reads TGTGCCATCCGGCACGGGACAGGGCAATCTGAGCAGTACTTC.

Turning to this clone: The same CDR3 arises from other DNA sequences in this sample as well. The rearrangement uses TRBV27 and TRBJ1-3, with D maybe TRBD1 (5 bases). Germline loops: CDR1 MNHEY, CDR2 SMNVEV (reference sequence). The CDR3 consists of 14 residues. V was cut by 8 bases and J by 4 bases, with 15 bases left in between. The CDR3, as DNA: TGTGCCAGCTCCCCCTTGGGGACGGGAAACACCATATATTTT. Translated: CASSPLGTGNTIYF.

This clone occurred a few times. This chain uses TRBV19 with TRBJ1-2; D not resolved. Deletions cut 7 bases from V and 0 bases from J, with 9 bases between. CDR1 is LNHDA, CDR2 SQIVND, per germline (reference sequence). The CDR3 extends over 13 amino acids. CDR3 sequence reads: CASKVPSNYGYTF. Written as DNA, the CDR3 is TGTGCCAGTAAGGTCCCCTCTAACTATGGCTACACCTTC.

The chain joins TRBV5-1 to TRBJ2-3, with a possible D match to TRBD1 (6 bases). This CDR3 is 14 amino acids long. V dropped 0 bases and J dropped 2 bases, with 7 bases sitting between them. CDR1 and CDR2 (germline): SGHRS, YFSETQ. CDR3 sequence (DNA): TGCGCCAGCAGCTTGGGACAGGTCACAGATACGCAGTATTTT. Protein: CASSLGQVTDTQYF.

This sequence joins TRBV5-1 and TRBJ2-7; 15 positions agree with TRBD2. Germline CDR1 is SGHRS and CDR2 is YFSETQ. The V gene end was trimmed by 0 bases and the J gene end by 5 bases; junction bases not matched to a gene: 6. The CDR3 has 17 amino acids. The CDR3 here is CASSLGTSGRALNEQYF. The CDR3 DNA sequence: TGCGCCAGCAGCTTGGGGACTAGCGGGAGGGCCCTCAACGAGCAGTACTTC.

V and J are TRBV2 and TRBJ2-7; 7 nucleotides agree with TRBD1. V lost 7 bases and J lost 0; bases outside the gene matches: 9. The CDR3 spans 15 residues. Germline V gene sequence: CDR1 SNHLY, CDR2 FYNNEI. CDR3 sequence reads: CASKPHGTASYEQYF. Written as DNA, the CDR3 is TGTGCCAGCAAGCCCCATGGGACAGCCTCCTACGAGCAGTACTTC.

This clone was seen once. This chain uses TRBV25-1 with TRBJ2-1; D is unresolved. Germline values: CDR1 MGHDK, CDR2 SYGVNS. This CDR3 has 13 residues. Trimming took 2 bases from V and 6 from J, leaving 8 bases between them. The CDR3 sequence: CASSELDRNEQFF. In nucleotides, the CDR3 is TGTGCCAGCAGTGAACTGGATCGCAATGAGCAGTTCTTC.